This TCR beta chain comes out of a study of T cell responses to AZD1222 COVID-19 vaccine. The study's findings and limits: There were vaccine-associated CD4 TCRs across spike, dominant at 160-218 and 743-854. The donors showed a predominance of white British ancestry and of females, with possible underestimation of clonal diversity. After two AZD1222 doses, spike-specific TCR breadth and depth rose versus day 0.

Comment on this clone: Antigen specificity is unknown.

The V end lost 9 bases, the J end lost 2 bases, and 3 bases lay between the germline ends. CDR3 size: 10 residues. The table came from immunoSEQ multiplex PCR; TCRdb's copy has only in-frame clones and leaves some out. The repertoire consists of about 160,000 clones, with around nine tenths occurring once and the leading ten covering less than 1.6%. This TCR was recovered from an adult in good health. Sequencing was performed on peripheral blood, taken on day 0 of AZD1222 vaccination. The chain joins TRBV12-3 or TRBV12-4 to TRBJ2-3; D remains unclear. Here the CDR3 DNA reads TGTGCCAGTTACACAGATACGCAGTATTTT. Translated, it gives CASYTDTQYF.